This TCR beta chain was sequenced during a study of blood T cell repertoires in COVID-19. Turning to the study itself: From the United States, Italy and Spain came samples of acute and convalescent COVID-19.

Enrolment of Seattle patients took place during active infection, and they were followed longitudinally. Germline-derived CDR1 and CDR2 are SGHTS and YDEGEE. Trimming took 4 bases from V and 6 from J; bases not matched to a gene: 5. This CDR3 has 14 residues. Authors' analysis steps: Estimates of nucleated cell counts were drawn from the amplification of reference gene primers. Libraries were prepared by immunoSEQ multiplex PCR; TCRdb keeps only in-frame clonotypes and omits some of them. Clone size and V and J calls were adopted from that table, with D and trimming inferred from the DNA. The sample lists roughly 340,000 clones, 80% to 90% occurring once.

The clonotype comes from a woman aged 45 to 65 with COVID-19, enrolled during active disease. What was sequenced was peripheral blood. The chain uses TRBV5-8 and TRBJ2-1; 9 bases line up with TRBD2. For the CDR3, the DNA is TGTGCCAGCAGCCCCCGCGGGAGGGCCAATGAGCAGTTCTTC. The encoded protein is CASSPRGRANEQFF. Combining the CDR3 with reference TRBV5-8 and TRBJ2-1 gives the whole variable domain EAGVTQSPTHLIKTRGQQATLRCSPISGHTSVYWYQQALGLGLQFLLWYDEGEERNRGNFPPRFSGRQFPNYSSELNVNALELEDSALYLCASSPRGRANEQFFGPGTRLTVL.